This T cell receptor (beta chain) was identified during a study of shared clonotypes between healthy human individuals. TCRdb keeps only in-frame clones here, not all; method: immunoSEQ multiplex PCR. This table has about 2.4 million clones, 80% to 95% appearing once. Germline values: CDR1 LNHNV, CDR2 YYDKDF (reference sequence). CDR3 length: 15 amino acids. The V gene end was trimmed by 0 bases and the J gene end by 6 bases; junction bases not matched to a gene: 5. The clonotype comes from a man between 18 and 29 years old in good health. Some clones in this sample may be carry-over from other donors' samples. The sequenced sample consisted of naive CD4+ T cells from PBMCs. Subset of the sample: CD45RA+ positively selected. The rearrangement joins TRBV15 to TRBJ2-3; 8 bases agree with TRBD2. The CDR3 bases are TGTGCCACCAGCAGAGAGGCGGGAGGTTGGGATACGCAGTATTTT. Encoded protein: CATSREAGGWDTQYF.